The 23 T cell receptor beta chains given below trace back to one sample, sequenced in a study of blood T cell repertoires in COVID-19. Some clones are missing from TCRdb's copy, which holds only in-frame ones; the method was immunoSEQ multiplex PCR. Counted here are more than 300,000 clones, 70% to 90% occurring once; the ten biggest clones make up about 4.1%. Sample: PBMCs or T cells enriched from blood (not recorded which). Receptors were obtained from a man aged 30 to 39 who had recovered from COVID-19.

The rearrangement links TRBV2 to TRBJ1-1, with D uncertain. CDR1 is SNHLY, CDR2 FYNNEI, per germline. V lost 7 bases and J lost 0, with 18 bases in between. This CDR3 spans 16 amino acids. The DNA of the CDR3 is TGTGCCAGCACTACCACCCACAGAAAAATGAACACTGAAGCTTTCTTT. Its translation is CASTTTHRKMNTEAFF. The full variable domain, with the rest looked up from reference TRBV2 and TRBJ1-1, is EPEVTQTPSHQVTQMGQEVILRCVPISNHLYFYWYRQILGQKVEFLVSFYNNEISEKSEIFDDQFSVERPDGSNFTLKIRSTKLEDSAMYFCASTTTHRKMNTEAFFGQGTRLTVV.

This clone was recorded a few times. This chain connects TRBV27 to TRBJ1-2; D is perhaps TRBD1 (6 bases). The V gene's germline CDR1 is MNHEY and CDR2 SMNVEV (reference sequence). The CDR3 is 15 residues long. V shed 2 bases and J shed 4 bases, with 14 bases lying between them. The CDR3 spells CASSLGQFPAYGYTF. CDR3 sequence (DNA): TGTGCCAGCAGTTTAGGACAGTTCCCGGCCTATGGCTACACCTTC.

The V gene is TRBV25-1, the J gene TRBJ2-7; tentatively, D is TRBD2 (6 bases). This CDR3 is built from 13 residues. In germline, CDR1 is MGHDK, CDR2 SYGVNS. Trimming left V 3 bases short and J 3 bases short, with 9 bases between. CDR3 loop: CASSDGGYYEQYF. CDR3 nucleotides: TGTGCCAGCAGTGATGGAGGGTACTACGAGCAGTACTTC.

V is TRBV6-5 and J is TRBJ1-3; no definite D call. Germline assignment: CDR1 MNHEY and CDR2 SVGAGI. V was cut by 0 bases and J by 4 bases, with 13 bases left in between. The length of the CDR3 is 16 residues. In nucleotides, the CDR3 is TGTGCCAGCAGTTACTCGGGCCTGAGTCCGGGAAACACCATATATTTT. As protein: CASSYSGLSPGNTIYF.

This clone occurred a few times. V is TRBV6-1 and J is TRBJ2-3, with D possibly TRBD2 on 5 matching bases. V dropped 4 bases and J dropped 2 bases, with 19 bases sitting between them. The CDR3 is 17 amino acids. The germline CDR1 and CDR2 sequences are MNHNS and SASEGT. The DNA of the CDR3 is TGTGCCAGCAGTGCAGGTCGTCGTGCGGGCTCCACAGATACGCAGTATTTT. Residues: CASSAGRRAGSTDTQYF.

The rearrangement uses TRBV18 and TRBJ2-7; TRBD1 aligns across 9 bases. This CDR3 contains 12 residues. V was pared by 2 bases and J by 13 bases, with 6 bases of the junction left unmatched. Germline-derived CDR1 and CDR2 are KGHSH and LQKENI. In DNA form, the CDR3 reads TGTGCCAGCTCACCAGGGGACAGGGAGAACTACTTC. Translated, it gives CASSPGDRENYF.

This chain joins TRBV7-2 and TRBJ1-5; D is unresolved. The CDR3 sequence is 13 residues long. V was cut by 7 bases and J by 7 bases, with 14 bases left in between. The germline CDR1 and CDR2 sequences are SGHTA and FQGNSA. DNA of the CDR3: TGTGCCAGCAACTCGGGAGGGTGGCAGCCCCAGCATTTT. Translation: CASNSGGWQPQHF.

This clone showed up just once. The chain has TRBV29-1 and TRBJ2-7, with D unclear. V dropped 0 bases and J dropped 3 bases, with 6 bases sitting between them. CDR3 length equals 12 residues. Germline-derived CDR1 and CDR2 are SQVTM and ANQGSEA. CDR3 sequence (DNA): TGCAGCGTTGAAGAGATCGGCTACGAGCAGTACTTC. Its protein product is CSVEEIGYEQYF.

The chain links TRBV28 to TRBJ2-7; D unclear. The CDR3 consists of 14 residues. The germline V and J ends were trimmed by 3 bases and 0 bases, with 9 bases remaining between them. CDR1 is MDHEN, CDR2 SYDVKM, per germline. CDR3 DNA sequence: TGTGCCAGCAGTTTGCCAGACATCTCCTACGAGCAGTACTTC. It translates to CASSLPDISYEQYF.

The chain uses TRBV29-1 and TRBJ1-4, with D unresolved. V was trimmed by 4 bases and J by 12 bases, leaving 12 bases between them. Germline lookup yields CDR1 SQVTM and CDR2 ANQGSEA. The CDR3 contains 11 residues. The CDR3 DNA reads TGCAGCGTTGGGAGGGCCGGGGAACTGTTTTTT. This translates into CSVGRAGELFF.

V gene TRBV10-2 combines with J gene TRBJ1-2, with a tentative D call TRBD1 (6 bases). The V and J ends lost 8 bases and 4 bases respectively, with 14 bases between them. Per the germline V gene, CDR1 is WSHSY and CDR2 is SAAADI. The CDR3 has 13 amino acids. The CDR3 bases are TGCGCCAGCCGGGGGGGCGGGTTCTATGGCTACACCTTC. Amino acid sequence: CASRGGGFYGYTF.

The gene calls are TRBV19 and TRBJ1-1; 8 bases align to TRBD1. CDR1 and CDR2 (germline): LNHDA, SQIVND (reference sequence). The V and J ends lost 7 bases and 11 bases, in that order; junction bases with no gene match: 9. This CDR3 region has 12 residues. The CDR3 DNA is TGTGCCAGTATTACAGGGGGGTCATGGGCTTTCTTT. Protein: CASITGGSWAFF.

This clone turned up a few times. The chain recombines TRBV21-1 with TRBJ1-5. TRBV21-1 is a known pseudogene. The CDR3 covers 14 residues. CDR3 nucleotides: TGTGCCAGCAGCCCCGGCGCGGCGGCGGCGCCCCAGCATTTT. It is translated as CASSPGAAAAPQHF.

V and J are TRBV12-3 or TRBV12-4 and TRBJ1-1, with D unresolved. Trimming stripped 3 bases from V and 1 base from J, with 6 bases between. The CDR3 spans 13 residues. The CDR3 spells CASSFGANTEAFF. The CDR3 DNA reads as TGTGCCAGCAGTTTTGGAGCGAACACTGAAGCTTTCTTT.

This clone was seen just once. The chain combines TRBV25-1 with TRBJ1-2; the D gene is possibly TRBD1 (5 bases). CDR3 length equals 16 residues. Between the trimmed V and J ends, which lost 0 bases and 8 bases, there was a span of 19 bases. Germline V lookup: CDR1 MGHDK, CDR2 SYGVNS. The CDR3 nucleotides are TGTGCCAGCAGTGAATATCCCGTTGACCAGGGCCGGGGCTACACCTTC. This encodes CASSEYPVDQGRGYTF.

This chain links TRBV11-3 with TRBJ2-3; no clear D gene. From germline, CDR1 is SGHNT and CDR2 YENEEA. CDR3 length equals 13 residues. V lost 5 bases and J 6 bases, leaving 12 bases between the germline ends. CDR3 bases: TGTGCCAGCAGCCCTCCCCCCGGGGATACGCAGTATTTT. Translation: CASSPPPGDTQYF.

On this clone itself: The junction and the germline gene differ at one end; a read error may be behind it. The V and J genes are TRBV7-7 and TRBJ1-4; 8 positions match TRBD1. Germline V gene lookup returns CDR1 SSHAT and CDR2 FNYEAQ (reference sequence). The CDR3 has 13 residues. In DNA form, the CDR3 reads TGTGCTAGCAGCTTAGGACAGGGTGAAAAACTGTTTTTT. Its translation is CASSLGQGEKLFF.

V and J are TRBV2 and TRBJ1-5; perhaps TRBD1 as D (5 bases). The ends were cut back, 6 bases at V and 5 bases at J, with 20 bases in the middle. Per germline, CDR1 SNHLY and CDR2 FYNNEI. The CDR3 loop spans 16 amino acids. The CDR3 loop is CASRNQGIGFDQPQHF. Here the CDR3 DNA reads TGTGCCAGCAGAAACCAGGGTATTGGGTTCGATCAGCCCCAGCATTTT.

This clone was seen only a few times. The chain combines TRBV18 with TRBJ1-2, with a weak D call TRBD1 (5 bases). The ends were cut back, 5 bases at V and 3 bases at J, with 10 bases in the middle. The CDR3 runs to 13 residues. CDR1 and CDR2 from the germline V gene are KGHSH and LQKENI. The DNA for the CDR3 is TGTGCCAGCTCAGCGGACACTCACTATGGCTACACCTTC. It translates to CASSADTHYGYTF.

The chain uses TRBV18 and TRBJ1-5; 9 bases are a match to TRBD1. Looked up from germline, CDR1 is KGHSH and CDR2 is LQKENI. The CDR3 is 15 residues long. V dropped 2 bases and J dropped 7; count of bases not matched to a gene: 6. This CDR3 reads CASSPTGGAGQPQHF. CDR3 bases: TGTGCCAGCTCACCAACAGGGGGCGCGGGGCAGCCCCAGCATTTT.

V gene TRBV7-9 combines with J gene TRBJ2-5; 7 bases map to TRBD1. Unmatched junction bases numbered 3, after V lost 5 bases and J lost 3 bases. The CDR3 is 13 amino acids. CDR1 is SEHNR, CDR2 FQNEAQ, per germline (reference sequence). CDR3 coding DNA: TGTGCCAGCAGCGACGACAGGGAAGAGACCCAGTACTTC. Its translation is CASSDDREETQYF.

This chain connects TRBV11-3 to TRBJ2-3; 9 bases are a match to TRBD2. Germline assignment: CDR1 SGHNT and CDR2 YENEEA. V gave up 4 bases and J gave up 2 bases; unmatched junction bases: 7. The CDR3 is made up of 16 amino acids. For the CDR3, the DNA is TGTGCCAGCAGCTCCTTAGCGGGAGTTGTCACAGATACGCAGTATTTT. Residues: CASSSLAGVVTDTQYF.

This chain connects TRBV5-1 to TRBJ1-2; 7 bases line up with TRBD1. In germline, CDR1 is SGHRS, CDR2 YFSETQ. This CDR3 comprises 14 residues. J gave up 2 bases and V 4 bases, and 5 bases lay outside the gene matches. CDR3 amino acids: CASSAEGGNYGYTF. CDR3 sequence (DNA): TGCGCCAGCAGCGCAGAAGGGGGCAACTATGGCTACACCTTC. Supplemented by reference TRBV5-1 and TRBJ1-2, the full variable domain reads KAGVTQTPRYLIKTRGQQVTLSCSPISGHRSVSWYQQTPGQGLQFLFEYFSETQRNKGNFPGRFSGRQFSNSRSEMNVSTLELGDSALYLCASSAEGGNYGYTFGSGTRLTVV.